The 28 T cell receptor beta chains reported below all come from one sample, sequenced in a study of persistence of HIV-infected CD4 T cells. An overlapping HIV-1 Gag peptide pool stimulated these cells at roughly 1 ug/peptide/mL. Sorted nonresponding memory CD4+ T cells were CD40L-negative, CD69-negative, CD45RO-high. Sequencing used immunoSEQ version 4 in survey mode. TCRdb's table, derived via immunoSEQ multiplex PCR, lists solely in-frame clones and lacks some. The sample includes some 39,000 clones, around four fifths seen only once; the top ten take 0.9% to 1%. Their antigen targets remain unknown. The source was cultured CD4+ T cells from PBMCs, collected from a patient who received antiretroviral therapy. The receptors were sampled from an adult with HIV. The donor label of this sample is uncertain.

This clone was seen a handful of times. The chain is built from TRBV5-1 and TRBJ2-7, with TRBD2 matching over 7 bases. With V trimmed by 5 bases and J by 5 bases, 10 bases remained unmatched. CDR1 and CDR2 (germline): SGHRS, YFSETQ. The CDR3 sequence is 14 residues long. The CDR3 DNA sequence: TGCGCCAGCAGGGGGACGGGGAGGGCGGACGAGCAGTACGTC. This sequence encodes CASRGTGRADEQYV.

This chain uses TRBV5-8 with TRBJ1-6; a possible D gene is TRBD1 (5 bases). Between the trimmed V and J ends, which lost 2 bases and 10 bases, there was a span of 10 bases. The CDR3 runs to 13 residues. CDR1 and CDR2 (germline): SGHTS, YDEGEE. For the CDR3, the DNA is TGTGCCAGCAGCTTCAGGACACGATCACCCCTCCACTTT. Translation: CASSFRTRSPLHF.

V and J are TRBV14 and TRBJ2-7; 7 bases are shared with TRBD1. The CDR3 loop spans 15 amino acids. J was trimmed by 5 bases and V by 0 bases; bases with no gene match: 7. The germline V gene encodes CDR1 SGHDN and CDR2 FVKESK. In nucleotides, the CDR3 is TGTGCCAGCAGCCAAGATAAAGGACAGGCACACGAGCAGTACTTC. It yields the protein CASSQDKGQAHEQYF.

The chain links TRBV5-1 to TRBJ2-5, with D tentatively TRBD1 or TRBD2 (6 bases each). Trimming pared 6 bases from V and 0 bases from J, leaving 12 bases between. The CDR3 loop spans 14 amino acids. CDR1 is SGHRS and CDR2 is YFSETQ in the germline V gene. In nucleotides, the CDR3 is TGCGCCAGCACCAGGAGGGGGGACCAAGAGACCCAGTACTTC. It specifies CASTRRGDQETQYF.

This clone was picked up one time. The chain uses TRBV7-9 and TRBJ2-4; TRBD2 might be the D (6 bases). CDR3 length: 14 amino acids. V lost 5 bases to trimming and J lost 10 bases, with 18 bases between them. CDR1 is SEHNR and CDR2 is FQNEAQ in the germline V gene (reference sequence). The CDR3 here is CASSPDGSPWIQYF. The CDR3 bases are TGTGCCAGCAGCCCGGACGGGAGCCCTTGGATTCAGTACTTC.

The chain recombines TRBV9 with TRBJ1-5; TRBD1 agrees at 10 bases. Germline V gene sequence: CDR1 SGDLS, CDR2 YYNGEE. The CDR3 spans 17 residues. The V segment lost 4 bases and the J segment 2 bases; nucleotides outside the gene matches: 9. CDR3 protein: CASSRDGTGVGNQPQHF. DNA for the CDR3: TGTGCCAGCAGCAGAGACGGGACAGGGGTGGGCAATCAGCCCCAGCATTTT.

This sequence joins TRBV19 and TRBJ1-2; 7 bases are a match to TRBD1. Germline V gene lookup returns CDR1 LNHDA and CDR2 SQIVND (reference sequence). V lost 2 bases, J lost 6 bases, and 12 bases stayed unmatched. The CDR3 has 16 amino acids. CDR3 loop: CASSILPGTADHGYTF. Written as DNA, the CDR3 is TGTGCCAGTAGTATATTACCGGGGACAGCGGACCATGGCTACACCTTC.

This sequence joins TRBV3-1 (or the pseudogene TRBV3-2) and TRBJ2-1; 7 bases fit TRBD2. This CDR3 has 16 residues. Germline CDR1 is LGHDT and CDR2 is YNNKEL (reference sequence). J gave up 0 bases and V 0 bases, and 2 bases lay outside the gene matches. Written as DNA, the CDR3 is TGTGCCAGCAGCCAAGAGGGCGGGAGCTCCTACAATGAGCAGTTCTTC. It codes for CASSQEGGSSYNEQFF.

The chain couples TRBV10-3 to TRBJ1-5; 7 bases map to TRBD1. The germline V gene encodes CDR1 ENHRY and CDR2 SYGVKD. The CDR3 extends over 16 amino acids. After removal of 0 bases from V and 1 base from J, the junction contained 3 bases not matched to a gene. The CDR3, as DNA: TGTGCCATCAGTGAGTCGGCAGGGGGAAGCAATCAGCCCCAGCATTTT. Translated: CAISESAGGSNQPQHF.

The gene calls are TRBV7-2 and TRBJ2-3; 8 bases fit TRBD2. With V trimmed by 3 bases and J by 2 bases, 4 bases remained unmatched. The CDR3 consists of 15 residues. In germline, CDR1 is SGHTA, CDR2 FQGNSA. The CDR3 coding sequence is TGTGCCAGCAGCTTTATGGGACTAGACACAGATACGCAGTATTTT. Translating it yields CASSFMGLDTDTQYF.

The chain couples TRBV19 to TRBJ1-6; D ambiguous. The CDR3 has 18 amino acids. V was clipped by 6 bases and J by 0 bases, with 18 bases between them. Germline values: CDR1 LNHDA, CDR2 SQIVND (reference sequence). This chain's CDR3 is CASSPTRTSSSYNSPLHF. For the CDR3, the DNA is TGTGCCAGTAGCCCAACGAGGACGTCGAGCTCCTATAATTCACCCCTCCACTTT.

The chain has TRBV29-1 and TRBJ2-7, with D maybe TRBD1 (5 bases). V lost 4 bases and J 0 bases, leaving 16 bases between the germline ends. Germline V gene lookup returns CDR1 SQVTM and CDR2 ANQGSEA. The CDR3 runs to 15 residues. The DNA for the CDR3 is TGCAGCGTTGCCGGCAGGGAACCCTTCTCCTACGAGCAGTACTTC. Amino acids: CSVAGREPFSYEQYF.

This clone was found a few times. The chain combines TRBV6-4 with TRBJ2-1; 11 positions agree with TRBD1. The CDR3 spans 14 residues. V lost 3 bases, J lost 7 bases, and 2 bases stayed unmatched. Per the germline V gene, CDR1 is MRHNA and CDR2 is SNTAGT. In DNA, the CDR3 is TGTGCCAGCAGTGATGGGACAGGGGGGAATGAGCAGTTCTTC. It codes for CASSDGTGGNEQFF.

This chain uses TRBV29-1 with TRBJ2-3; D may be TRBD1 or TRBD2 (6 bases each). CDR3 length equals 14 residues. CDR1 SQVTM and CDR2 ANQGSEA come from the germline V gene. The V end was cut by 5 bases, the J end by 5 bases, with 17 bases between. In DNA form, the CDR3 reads TGCAGCGTTCTCAAGGGGGGAGGAAGAGATACGCAGTATTTT. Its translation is CSVLKGGGRDTQYF.

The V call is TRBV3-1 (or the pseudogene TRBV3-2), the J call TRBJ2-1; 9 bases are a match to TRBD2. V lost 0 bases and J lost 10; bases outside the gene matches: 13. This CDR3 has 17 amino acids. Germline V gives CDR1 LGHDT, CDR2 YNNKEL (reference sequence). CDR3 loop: CASSQDQAGGPWEEQFF. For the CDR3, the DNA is TGTGCCAGCAGCCAAGATCAAGCGGGGGGCCCCTGGGAGGAGCAGTTCTTC.

The DNA of the CDR3 is TGTGCCAGCAGCCAAGAGGGGTGGGCAGATGAAAAACTGTTTTTT. The encoded protein is CASSQEGWADEKLFF. The chain is built from TRBV9 and TRBJ1-4; perhaps TRBD1 as D (5 bases). Deletions cut 4 bases from V and 6 bases from J, with 16 bases between. The CDR3 runs 15 residues. Germline loops: CDR1 SGDLS, CDR2 YYNGEE.

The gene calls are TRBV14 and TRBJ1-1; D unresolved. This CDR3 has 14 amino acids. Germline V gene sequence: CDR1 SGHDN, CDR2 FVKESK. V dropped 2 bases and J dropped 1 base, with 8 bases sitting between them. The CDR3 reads CASSQTWWNTEAFF. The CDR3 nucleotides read TGTGCCAGCAGCCAAACTTGGTGGAACACTGAAGCTTTCTTT.

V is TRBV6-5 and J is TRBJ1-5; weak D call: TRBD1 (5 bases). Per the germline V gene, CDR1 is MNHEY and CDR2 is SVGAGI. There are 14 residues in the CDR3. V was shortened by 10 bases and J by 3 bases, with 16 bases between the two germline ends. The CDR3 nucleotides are TGTGCCACGAGGCTGGGGGTCAACAATCAGCCCCAGCATTTT. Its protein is CATRLGVNNQPQHF.

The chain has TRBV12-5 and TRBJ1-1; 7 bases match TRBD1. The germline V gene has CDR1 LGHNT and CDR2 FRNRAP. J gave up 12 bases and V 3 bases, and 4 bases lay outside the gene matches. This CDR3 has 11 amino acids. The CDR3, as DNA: TGTGCTAGTGGTTTTACGGGACAGTCTTTCTTT. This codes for CASGFTGQSFF.

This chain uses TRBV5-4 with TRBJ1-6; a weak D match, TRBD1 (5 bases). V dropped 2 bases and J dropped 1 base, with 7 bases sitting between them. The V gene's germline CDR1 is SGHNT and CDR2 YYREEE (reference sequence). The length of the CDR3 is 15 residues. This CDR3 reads CASSLRQSYNSPLHF. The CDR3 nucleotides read TGTGCCAGCAGCTTAAGACAGTCCTATAATTCACCCCTCCACTTT.

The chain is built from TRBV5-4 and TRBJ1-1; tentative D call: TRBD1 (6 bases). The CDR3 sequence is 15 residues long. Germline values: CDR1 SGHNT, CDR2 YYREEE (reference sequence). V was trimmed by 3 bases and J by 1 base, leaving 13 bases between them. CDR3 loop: CASSWEGGANTEAFF. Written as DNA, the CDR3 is TGTGCCAGCAGCTGGGAGGGGGGCGCGAACACTGAAGCTTTCTTT.

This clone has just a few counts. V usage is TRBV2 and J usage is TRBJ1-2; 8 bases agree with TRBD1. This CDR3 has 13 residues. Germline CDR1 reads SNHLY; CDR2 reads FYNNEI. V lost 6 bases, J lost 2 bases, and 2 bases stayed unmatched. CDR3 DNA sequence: TGTGCCAGCAGCTCAGGGGGCAACTATGGCTACACCTTC. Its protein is CASSSGGNYGYTF.

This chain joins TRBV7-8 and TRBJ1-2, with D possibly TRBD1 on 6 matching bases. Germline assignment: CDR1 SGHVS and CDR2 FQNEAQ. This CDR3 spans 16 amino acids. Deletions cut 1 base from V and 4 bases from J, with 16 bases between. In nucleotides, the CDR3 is TGTGCCAGCAGCTTAGTGTGGGGGGCGCGAGGCTATGGCTACACCTTC. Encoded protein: CASSLVWGARGYGYTF. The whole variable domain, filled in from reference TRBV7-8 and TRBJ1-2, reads GAGVSQSPRYKVAKRGQDVALRCDPISGHVSLFWYQQALGQGPEFLTYFQNEAQLDKSGLPSDRFFAERPEGSVSTLKIQRTQQEDSAVYLCASSLVWGARGYGYTFGSGTRLTVV.

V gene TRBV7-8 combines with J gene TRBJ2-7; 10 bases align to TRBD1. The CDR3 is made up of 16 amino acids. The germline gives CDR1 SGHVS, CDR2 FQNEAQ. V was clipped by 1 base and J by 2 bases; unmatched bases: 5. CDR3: CASSLGGTGAPYEQYV. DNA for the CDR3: TGTGCCAGCAGCTTAGGAGGGACAGGGGCCCCCTACGAGCAGTACGTC.

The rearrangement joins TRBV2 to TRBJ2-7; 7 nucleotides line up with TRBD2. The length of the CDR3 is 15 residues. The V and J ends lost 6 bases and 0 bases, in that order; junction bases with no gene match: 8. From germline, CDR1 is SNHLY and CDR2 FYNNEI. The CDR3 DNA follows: TGTGCCAGCAGCGGCAGAGCGGGGAACTCCTACGAGCAGTACTTC. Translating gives CASSGRAGNSYEQYF.

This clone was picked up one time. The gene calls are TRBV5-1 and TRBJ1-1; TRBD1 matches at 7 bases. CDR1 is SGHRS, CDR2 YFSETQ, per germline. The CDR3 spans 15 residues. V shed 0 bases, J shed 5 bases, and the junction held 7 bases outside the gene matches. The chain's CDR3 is CASSLVEIRGTEAFF. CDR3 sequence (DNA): TGCGCCAGCAGCTTGGTGGAAATCAGGGGGACTGAAGCTTTCTTT.

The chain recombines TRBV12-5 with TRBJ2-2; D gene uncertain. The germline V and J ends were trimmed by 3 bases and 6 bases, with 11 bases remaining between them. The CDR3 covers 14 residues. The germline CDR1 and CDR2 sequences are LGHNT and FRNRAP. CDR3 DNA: TGTGCTAGTGGTTTTCTGTTAGTCCCCGGGGAGCTGTTTTTT. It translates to CASGFLLVPGELFF.

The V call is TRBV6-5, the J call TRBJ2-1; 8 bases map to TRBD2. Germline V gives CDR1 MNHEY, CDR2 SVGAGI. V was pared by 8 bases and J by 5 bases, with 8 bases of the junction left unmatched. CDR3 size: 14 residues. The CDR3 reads CASASGGSHNEQFF. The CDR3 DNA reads TGTGCCAGCGCGAGCGGGGGATCCCACAATGAGCAGTTCTTC.